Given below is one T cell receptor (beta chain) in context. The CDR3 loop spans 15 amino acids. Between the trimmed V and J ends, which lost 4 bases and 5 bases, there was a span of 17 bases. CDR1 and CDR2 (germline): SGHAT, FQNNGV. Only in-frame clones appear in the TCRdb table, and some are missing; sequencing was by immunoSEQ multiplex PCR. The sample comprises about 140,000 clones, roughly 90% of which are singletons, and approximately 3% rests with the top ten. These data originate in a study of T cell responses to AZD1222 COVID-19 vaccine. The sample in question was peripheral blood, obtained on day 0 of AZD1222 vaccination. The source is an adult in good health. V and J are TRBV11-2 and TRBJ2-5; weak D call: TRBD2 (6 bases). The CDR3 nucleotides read TGTGCCAGCAGCTCTCGGACTGAGCGGGTGGAGACCCAGTACTTC. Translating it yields CASSSRTERVETQYF. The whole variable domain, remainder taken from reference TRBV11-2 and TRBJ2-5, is EAGVAQSPRYKIIEKRQSVAFWCNPISGHATLYWYQQILGQGPKLLIQFQNNGVVDDSQLPKDRFSAERLKGVDSTLKIQPAKLEDSAVYLCASSSRTERVETQYFGPGTRLLVL.